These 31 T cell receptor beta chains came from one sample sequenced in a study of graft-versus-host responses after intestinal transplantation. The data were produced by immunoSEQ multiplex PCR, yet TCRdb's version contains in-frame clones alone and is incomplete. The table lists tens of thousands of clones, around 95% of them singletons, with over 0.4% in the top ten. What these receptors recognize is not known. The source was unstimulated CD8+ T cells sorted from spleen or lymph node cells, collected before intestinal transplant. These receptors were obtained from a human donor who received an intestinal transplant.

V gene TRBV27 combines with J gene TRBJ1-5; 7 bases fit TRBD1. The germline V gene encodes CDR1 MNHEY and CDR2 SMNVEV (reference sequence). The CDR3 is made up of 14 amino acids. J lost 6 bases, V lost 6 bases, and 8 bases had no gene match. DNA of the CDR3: TGTGCCAGCAGCACAACAGGGGTGGGTCAGCCCCAGCATTTT. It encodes CASSTTGVGQPQHF.

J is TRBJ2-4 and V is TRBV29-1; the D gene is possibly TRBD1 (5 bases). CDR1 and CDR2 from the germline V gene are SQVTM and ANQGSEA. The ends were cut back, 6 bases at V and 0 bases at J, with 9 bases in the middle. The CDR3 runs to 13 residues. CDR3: CSVRQLAKNIQYF. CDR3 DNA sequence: TGCAGCGTGCGACAGCTAGCCAAAAACATTCAGTACTTC.

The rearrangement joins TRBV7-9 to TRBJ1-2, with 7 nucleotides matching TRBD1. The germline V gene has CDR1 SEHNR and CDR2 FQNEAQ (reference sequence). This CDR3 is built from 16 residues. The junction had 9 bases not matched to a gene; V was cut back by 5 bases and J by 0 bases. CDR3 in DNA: TGTGCCAGCAGCGTCCCCGACAGGGAGGCTAACTATGGCTACACCTTC. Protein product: CASSVPDREANYGYTF.

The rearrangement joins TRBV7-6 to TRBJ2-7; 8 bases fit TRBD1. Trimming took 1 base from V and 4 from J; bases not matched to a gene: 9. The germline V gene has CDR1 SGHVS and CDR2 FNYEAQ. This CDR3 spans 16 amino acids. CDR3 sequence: CASSLEGTGLHYEQYF. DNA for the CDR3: TGTGCCAGCAGCTTAGAGGGGACAGGACTACATTACGAGCAGTACTTC.

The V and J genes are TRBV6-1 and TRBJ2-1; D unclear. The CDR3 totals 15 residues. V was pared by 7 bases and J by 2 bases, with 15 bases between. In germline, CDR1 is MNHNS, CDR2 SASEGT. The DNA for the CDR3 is TGTGCCAGCACCCCCTCCCTAGGCGCCTACAATGAGCAGTTCTTC. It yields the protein CASTPSLGAYNEQFF.

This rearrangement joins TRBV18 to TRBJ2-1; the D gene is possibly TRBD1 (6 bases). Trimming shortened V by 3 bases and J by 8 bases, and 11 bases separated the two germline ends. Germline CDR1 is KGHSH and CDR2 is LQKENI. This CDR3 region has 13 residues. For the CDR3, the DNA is TGTGCCAGCTCACCGTCTGAGGGGGATGAGCAGTTCTTC. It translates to CASSPSEGDEQFF.

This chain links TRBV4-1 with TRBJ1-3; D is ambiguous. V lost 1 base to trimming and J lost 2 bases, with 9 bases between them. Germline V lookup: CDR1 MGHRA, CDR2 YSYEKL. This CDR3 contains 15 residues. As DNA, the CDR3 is TGCGCCAGCAGCCAAGTAGGGCGGGCTGGAAACACCATATATTTT. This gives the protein CASSQVGRAGNTIYF.

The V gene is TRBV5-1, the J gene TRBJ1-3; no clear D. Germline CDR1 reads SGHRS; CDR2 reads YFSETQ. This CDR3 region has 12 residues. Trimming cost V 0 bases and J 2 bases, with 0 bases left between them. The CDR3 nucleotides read TGCGCCAGCAGCTTGGCTGGAAACACCATATATTTT. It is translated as CASSLAGNTIYF.

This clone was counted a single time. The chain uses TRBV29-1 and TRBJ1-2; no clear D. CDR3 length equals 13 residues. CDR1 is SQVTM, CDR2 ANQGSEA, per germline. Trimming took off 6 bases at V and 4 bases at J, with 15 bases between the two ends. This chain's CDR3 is CSVTDGAPYGYTF. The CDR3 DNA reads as TGCAGCGTGACGGACGGAGCGCCCTATGGCTACACCTTC.

CDR3 sequence: CASSYEYEQFF. CDR3 DNA: TGTGCCAGCAGTTACGAATATGAGCAGTTCTTC. V gene TRBV6-6 combines with J gene TRBJ2-1; D remains unclear. Germline loops: CDR1 MNHNY, CDR2 SVGAGI (reference sequence). The CDR3 is 11 amino acids. Between the trimmed V and J ends, which lost 2 bases and 8 bases, there was a span of 4 bases.

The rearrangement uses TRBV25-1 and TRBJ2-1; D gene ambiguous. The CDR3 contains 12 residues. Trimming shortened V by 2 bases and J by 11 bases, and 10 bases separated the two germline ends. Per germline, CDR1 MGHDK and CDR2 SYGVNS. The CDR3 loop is CASSEHSPQQFF. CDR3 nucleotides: TGTGCCAGCAGTGAACACAGTCCCCAGCAGTTCTTC. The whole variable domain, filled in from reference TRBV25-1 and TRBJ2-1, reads EADIYQTPRYLVIGTGKKITLECSQTMGHDKMYWYQQDPGMELHLIHYSYGVNSTEKGDLSSESTVSRIRTEHFPLTLESARPSHTSQYLCASSEHSPQQFFGPGTRLTVL.

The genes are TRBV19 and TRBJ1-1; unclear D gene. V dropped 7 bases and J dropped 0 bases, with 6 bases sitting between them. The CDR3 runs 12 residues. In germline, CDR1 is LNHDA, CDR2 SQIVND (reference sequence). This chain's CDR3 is CASKRVNTEAFF. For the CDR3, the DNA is TGTGCCAGTAAAAGGGTGAACACTGAAGCTTTCTTT.

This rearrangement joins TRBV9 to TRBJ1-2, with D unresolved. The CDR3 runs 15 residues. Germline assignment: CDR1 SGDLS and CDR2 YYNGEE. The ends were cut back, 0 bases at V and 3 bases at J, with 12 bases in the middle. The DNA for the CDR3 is TGTGCCAGCAGCGTAGAGAGCAGTCCCTACTATGGCTACACCTTC. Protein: CASSVESSPYYGYTF.

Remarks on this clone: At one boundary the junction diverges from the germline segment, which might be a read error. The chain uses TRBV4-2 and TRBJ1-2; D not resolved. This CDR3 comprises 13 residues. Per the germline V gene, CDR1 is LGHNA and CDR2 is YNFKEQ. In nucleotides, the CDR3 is TGTGCCAGCAGCCAAGGGTCGGGCAATGGGTACACCTTC. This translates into CASSQGSGNGYTF.

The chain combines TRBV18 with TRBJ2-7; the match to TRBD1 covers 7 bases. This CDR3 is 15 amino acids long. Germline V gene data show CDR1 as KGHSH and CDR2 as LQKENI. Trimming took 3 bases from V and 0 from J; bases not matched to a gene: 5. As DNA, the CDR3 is TGTGCCAGCTCACCGCCGACAGGGAGCTCCTACGAGCAGTACTTC. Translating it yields CASSPPTGSSYEQYF.

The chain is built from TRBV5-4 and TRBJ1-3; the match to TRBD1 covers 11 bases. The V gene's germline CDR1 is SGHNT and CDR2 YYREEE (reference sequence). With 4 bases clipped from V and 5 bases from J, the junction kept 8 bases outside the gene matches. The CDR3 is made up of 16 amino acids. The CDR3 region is CASSEDRGLGRNTIYF. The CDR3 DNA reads TGTGCCAGCAGCGAGGACAGGGGGCTGGGTAGAAACACCATATATTTT.

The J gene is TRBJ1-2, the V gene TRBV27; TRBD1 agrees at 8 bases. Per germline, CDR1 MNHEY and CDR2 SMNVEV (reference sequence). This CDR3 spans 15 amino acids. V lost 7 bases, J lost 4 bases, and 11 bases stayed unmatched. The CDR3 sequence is CASMSGTGRSYGYTF. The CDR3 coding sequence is TGTGCCAGCATGTCCGGGACAGGCCGTTCCTATGGCTACACCTTC.

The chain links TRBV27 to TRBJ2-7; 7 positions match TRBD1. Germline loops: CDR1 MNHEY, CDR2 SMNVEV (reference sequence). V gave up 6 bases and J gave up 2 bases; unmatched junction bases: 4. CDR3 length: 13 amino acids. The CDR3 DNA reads TGTGCCAGCAGGAAGGGGGCGACCTACGAGCAGTACTTC. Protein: CASRKGATYEQYF.

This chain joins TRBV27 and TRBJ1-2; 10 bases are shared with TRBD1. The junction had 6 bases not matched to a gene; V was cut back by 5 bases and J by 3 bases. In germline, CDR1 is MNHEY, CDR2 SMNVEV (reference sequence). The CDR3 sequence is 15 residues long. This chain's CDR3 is CASSHGQGVDYGYTF. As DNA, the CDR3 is TGTGCCAGCAGTCACGGACAGGGGGTCGACTATGGCTACACCTTC.

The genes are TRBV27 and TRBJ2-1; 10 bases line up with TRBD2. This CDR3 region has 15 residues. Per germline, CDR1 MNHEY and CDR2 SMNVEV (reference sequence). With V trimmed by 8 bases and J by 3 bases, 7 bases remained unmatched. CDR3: CASSFSGGLYNEQFF. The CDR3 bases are TGTGCCAGCTCTTTTAGCGGGGGGCTCTACAATGAGCAGTTCTTC.

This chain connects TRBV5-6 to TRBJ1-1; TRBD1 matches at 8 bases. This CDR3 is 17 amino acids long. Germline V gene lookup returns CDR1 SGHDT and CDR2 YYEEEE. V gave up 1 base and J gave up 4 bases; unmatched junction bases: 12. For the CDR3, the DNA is TGTGCCAGCAGCTTGAACCAGGGGGCCGGGGTGAGCACTGAAGCTTTCTTT. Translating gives CASSLNQGAGVSTEAFF.

CDR3 DNA: TGTGCCAGTAGTAATGACAGGGGGCTCGCAGGGCCCCAGCATTTT. Protein sequence: CASSNDRGLAGPQHF. The genes are TRBV19 and TRBJ1-5; TRBD1 aligns across 10 bases. The CDR3 has 15 residues. CDR1 is LNHDA, CDR2 SQIVND, per germline (reference sequence). Unmatched junction bases numbered 9, after V lost 4 bases and J lost 9 bases.

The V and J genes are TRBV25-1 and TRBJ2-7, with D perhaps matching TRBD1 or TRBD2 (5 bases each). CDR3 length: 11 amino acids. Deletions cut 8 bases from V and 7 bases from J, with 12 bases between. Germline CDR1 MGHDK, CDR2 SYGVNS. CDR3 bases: TGTGCCAGCGGGGGACCCTGGGAGCAGTACTTC. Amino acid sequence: CASGGPWEQYF.

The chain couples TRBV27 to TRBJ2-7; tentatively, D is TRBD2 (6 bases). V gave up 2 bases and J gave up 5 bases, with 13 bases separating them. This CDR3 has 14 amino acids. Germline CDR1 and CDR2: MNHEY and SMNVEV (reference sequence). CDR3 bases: TGTGCCAGCAGTTTACGCGGGGTTGGGAACGAGCAGTACTTC. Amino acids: CASSLRGVGNEQYF.

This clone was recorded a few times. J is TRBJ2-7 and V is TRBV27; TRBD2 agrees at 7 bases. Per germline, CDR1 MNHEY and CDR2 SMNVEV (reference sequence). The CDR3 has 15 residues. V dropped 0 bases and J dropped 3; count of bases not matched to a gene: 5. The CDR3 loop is CASSLSVGGVYEQYF. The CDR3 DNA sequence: TGTGCCAGCAGTTTATCCGTGGGGGGGGTCTACGAGCAGTACTTC.

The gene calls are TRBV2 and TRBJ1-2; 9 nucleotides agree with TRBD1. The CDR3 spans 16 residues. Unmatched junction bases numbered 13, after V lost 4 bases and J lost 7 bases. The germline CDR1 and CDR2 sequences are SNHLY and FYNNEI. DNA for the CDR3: TGTGCCAGCAGTGTTACCCGGGACAGGGAGTCCGTTGGCTACACCTTC. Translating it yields CASSVTRDRESVGYTF. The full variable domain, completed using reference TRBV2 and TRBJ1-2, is EPEVTQTPSHQVTQMGQEVILRCVPISNHLYFYWYRQILGQKVEFLVSFYNNEISEKSEIFDDQFSVERPDGSNFTLKIRSTKLEDSAMYFCASSVTRDRESVGYTFGSGTRLTVV.

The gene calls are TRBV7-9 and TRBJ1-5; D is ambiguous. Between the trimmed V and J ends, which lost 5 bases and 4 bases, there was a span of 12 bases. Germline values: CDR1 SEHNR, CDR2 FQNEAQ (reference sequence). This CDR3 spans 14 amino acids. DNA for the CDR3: TGTGCCAGCAGCCTCCCAGGACTGAATCAGCCCCAGCATTTT. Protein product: CASSLPGLNQPQHF. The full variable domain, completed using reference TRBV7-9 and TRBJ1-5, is DTGVSQNPRHKITKRGQNVTFRCDPISEHNRLYWYRQTLGQGPEFLTYFQNEAQLEKSRLLSDRFSAERPKGSFSTLEIQRTEQGDSAMYLCASSLPGLNQPQHFGDGTRLSIL.

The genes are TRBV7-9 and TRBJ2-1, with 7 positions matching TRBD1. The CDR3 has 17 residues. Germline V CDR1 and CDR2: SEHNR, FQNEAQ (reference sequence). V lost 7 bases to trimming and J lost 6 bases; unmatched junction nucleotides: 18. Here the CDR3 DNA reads TGTGCCAGCATCCCCGCCGAAGGATGGACAGGCCTCAATGAGCAGTTCTTC. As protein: CASIPAEGWTGLNEQFF.

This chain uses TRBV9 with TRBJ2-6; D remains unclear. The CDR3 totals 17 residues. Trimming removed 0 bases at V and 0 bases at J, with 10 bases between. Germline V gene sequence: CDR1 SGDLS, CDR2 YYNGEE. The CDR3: CASSVEARLSGANVLTF. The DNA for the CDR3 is TGTGCCAGCAGCGTAGAGGCACGCCTCTCTGGGGCCAACGTCCTGACTTTC.

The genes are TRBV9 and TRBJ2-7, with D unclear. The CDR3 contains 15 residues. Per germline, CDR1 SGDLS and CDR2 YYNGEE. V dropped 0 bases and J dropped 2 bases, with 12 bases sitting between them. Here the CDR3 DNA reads TGTGCCAGCAGCGTAGGTTTGGGAACAACCTACGAGCAGTACTTC. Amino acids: CASSVGLGTTYEQYF.

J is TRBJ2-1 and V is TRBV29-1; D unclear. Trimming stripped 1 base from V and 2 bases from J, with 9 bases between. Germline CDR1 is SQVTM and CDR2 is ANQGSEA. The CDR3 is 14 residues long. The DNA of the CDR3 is TGCAGCGTTGAAGGGATGGCAGCCTACAATGAGCAGTTCTTC. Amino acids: CSVEGMAAYNEQFF.